The entry below gives a single T cell receptor (beta chain) sequence along with its context. This record comes from a study of blood T cell repertoires in COVID-19. Deletions cut 5 bases from V and 7 bases from J, with 14 bases between. CDR3 length equals 14 residues. The V gene's germline CDR1 is LGHNA and CDR2 YSLEER. Per the authors' pipeline: Nucleated cell counts were estimated from reference gene primer amplification. The assay was immunoSEQ multiplex PCR, and TCRdb's table has in-frame clones only and misses some. V, J and clone size derive from that table, while D and trimming were established from the DNA sequence. The profile covers 150,000 to 200,000 clones, with approximately 93% appearing a single time and just under 2% taken by the ten largest.

The TCR originated in a woman in her sixties with COVID-19, enrolled during active disease. Sequenced sample: peripheral blood. V and J are TRBV4-3 and TRBJ1-4; the D gene is possibly TRBD1 (6 bases). The CDR3, as DNA: TGCGCCAGCAGCACCGACAGGTTAAGTGAAAAACTGTTTTTT. Translation gives CASSTDRLSEKLFF.